One sample yielded the 13 T cell receptor beta chains listed below, sequenced in a study of identical twins. One entry per CDR3 protein, called by TCRdb with MiXCR from the 5' RACE reads. The table includes some 320,000 distinct CDR3 sequences, around an eighth detected once. The same data also went into a second study, on yellow fever vaccine responses in identical twins.

The sequenced sample consisted of CD8+ T cells sorted from blood. The receptors come from a woman aged 18-30 years in good health.

The V call is TRBV20-1, the J call TRBJ1-1; D gene ambiguous. Germline-derived CDR1 and CDR2 are DFQATT and SNEGSKA (reference sequence). The CDR3 sequence is 11 residues long. V lost 3 bases, J lost 8 bases, and 10 bases lay in between. The CDR3 DNA is TGCAGTGCTAGTTTTGGGATAGAAGCTTTCTTT. Its translation: CSASFGIEAFF.

This clonotype was found once. The rearrangement uses TRBV7-6 and TRBJ2-1; 14 bases are shared with TRBD2. The V gene end was trimmed by 1 base and the J gene end by 8 bases; junction bases not matched to a gene: 7. Germline CDR1 and CDR2: SGHVS and FNYEAQ. The length of the CDR3 is 17 residues. For the CDR3, the DNA is TGTGCCAGCAGCTTAGGGACTAGCGGGAGGATACAGGATGAGCAGTTCTTC. Translated, it gives CASSLGTSGRIQDEQFF.

At least ten counts were recorded for this clonotype. J is TRBJ2-7 and V is TRBV12-3 or TRBV12-4, with 8 bases identical to TRBD1. CDR3 length: 12 amino acids. Trimming took 5 bases from V and 6 from J; bases not matched to a gene: 3. CDR3 in DNA: TGTGCCAGCAGTCAGGACAGGGTCGAGCAGTACTTC. This codes for CASSQDRVEQYF.

This clonotype was counted a single time. The rearrangement uses TRBV12-3 or TRBV12-4 and TRBJ1-5; D remains unclear. The CDR3 is 13 amino acids. V lost 7 bases and J 6 bases, leaving 13 bases between the germline ends. The CDR3 DNA reads as TGTGCCAGCACGTTCGGTCCTGGTCAGCCCCAGCATTTT. Its translation: CASTFGPGQPQHF.

This clonotype was recorded at least ten times. J is TRBJ2-7 and V is TRBV7-8; D is undetermined. Germline V gene lookup returns CDR1 SGHVS and CDR2 FQNEAQ. The ends were cut back, 3 bases at V and 0 bases at J, with 9 bases in the middle. The CDR3 spans 14 residues. The CDR3 sequence is CASSFNPYSYEQYF. The CDR3, as DNA: TGTGCCAGCAGCTTCAACCCCTACTCCTACGAGCAGTACTTC.

The CDR3 protein is CASTPWYSRADTQYF. DNA of the CDR3: TGTGCCAGCACCCCGTGGTATTCAAGGGCAGATACGCAGTATTTT. The rearrangement uses TRBV27 and TRBJ2-3; the D is unclear. Trimming took off 7 bases at V and 4 bases at J, with 18 bases between the two ends. CDR3 size: 15 residues. Germline V gene sequence: CDR1 MNHEY, CDR2 SMNVEV (reference sequence).

This clonotype has just a few counts. The chain links TRBV24-1 to TRBJ2-5; D may match TRBD1 or TRBD2 (6 bases each). The V gene's germline CDR1 is KGHDR and CDR2 SFDVKD. Trimming took off 0 bases at V and 5 bases at J, with 15 bases between the two ends. This CDR3 contains 16 residues. The CDR3 sequence: CATSDLQAGHLETQYF. The CDR3 DNA is TGTGCCACCAGTGATTTGCAGGCGGGACATCTGGAGACCCAGTACTTC.

This chain joins TRBV27 and TRBJ2-1, with D tentatively TRBD1 or TRBD2 (5 bases each). Between the trimmed V and J ends, which lost 6 bases and 4 bases, there was a span of 19 bases. Germline loops: CDR1 MNHEY, CDR2 SMNVEV (reference sequence). This CDR3 contains 16 residues. CDR3 protein: CASRGVSEAGYNEQFF. In DNA form, the CDR3 reads TGTGCCAGCAGGGGGGTTTCGGAGGCCGGTTACAATGAGCAGTTCTTC.

This clonotype turned up a few times. This chain connects TRBV11-2 to TRBJ2-1; weak D call: TRBD2 (6 bases). The germline V gene encodes CDR1 SGHAT and CDR2 FQNNGV. The CDR3 covers 17 residues. The V gene lost 0 bases and the J gene lost 1 base, with 13 bases spanning the gap. The DNA of the CDR3 is TGTGCCAGCAGCTTAGATACGGCGGGGAGTTCCTACAATGAGCAGTTCTTC. Its translation is CASSLDTAGSSYNEQFF.

This chain connects TRBV10-3 to TRBJ1-1; D is possibly TRBD1 (5 bases). V was shortened by 8 bases and J by 1 base, with 14 bases between the two germline ends. The CDR3 sequence is 14 residues long. Germline V lookup: CDR1 ENHRY, CDR2 SYGVKD. The CDR3 DNA is TGTGCCATCGGGGCTAACCTCCGGAACACTGAAGCTTTCTTT. This encodes CAIGANLRNTEAFF.

J is TRBJ2-2 and V is TRBV7-9, with D uncertain. V gave up 5 bases and J gave up 6 bases, with 10 bases separating them. Germline V gene sequence: CDR1 SEHNR, CDR2 FQNEAQ (reference sequence). The CDR3 contains 13 residues. The CDR3 DNA is TGTGCCAGCAGCGGTGAATGGTCCGGGGAGCTGTTTTTT. Amino acids: CASSGEWSGELFF.

This clonotype appeared a few times. This chain connects TRBV5-1 to TRBJ1-3; D is uncertain. Trimming removed 0 bases from V and 4 bases from J, with 14 bases in between. This CDR3 comprises 16 residues. The germline V gene has CDR1 SGHRS and CDR2 YFSETQ. The CDR3 spells CASSLESLSPGNTIYF. In DNA form, the CDR3 reads TGCGCCAGCAGCTTGGAATCCCTTTCTCCGGGAAACACCATATATTTT.

This clonotype has just a few counts. This sequence joins TRBV5-1 and TRBJ2-3, with TRBD2 matching 12 bases. The germline V gene has CDR1 SGHRS and CDR2 YFSETQ. J lost 5 bases, V lost 0 bases, and 7 bases had no gene match. This CDR3 is 17 amino acids long. This CDR3 is CASSLGETSGRRDTQYF. For the CDR3, the DNA is TGCGCCAGCAGCTTGGGGGAGACTAGCGGGAGAAGAGATACGCAGTATTTT.